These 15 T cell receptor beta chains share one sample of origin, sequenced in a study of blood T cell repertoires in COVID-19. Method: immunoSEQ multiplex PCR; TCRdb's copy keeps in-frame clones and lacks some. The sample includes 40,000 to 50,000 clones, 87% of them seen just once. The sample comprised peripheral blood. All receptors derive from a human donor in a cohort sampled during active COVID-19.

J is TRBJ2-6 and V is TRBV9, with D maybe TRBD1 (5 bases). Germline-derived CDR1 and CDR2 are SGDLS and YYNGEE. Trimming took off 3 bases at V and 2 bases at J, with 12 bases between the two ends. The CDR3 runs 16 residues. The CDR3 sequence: CASSATAPPGANVLTF. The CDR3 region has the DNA TGTGCCAGCAGCGCGACAGCCCCTCCTGGGGCCAACGTCCTGACTTTC.

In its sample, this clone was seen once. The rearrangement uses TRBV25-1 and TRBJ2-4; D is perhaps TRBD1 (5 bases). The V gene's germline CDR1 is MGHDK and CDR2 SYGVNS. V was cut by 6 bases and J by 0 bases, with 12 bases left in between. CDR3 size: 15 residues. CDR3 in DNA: TGTGCCAGCAGAGGACACGATATAGCCAAAAACATTCAGTACTTC. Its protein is CASRGHDIAKNIQYF. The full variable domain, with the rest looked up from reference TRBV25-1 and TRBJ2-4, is EADIYQTPRYLVIGTGKKITLECSQTMGHDKMYWYQQDPGMELHLIHYSYGVNSTEKGDLSSESTVSRIRTEHFPLTLESARPSHTSQYLCASRGHDIAKNIQYFGAGTRLSVL.

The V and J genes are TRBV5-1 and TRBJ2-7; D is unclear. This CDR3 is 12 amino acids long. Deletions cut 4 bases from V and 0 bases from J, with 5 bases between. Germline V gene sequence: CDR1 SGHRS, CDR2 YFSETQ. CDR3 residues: CASSASSYEQYF. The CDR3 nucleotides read TGCGCCAGCAGCGCGAGCTCCTACGAGCAGTACTTC.

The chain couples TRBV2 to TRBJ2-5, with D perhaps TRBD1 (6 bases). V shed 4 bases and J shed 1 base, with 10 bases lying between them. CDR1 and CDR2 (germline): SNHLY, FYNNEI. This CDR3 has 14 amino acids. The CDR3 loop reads CASSGFRGQETQYF. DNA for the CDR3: TGTGCCAGCAGTGGCTTCAGGGGCCAAGAGACCCAGTACTTC.

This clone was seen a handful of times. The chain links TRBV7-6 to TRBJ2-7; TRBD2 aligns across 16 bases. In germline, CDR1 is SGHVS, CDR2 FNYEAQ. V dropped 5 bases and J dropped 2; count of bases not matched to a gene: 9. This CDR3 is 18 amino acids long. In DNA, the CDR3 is TGTGCCAGCAGCCCCGGGACTAGCGGGAGGGACACAACCTACGAGCAGTACTTC. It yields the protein CASSPGTSGRDTTYEQYF.

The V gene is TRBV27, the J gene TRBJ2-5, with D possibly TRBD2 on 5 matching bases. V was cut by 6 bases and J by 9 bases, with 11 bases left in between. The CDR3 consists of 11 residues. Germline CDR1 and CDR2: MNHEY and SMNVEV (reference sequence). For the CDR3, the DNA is TGTGCCAGCAGCCCAGCCGGGGCCCAGTACTTC. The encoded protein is CASSPAGAQYF.

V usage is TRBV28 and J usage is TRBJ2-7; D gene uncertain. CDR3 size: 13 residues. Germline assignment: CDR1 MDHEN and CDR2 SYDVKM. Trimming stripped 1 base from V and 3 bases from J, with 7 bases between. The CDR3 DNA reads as TGTGCCAGCAGTTTATATGGCGGCTACGAGCAGTACTTC. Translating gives CASSLYGGYEQYF.

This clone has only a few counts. CDR3 in amino acids: CASSVAEGASYEQYF. In DNA form, the CDR3 reads TGTGCCAGCAGCGTAGCGGAGGGGGCCTCCTACGAGCAGTACTTC. This chain uses TRBV9 with TRBJ2-7; TRBD1 is a possible D gene (7 bases). V lost 0 bases to trimming and J lost 0 bases, with 10 bases between them. The CDR3 length is 15 residues. Germline V gene lookup returns CDR1 SGDLS and CDR2 YYNGEE.

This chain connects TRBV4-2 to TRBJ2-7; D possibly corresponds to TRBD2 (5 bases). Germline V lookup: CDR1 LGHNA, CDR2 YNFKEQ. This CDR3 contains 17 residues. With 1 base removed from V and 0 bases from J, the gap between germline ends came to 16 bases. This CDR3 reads CASSQARELVSSYEQYF. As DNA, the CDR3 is TGTGCCAGCAGCCAAGCGAGGGAACTAGTCAGCTCCTACGAGCAGTACTTC.

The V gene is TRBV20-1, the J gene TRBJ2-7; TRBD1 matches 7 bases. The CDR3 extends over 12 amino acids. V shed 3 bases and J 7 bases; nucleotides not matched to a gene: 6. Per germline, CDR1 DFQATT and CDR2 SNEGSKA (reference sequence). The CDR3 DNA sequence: TGCAGTGCTAGTGACAGGGTAAGGGAGCAGTACTTC. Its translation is CSASDRVREQYF.

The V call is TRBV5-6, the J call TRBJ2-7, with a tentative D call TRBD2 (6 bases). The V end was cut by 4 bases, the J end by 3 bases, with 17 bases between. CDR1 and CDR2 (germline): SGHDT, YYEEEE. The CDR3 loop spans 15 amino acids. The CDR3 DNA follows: TGTGCCAGCAGCGAAAACGGAGGGGAGAGCTACGAGCAGTACTTC. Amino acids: CASSENGGESYEQYF.

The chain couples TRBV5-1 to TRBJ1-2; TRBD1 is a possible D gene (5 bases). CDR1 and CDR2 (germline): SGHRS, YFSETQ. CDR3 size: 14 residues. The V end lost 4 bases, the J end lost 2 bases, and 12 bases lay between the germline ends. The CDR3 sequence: CASSEGRGNYGYTF. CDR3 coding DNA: TGCGCCAGCAGCGAGGGCCGGGGGAACTATGGCTACACCTTC. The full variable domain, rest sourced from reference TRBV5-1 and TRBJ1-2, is KAGVTQTPRYLIKTRGQQVTLSCSPISGHRSVSWYQQTPGQGLQFLFEYFSETQRNKGNFPGRFSGRQFSNSRSEMNVSTLELGDSALYLCASSEGRGNYGYTFGSGTRLTVV.

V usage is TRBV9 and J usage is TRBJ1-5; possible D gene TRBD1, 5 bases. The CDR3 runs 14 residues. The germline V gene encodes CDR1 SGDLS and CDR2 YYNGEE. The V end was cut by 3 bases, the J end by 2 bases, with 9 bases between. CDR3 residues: CASSAWGGNQPQHF. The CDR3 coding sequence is TGTGCCAGCAGCGCGTGGGGGGGCAATCAGCCCCAGCATTTT. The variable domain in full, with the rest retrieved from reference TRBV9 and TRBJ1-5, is DSGVTQTPKHLITATGQRVTLRCSPRSGDLSVYWYQQSLDQGLQFLIQYYNGEERAKGNILERFSAQQFPDLHSELNLSSLELGDSALYFCASSAWGGNQPQHFGDGTRLSIL.

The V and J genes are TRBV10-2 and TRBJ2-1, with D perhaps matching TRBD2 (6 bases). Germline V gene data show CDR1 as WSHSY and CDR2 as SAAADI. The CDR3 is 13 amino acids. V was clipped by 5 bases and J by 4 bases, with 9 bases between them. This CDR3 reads CASSLSGYNEQFF. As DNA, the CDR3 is TGCGCCAGCAGTCTTAGCGGATACAATGAGCAGTTCTTC.

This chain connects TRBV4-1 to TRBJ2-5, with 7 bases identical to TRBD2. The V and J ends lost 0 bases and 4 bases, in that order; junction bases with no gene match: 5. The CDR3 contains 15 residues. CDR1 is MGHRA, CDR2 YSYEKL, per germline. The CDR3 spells CASSQEYAGAETQYF. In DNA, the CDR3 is TGCGCCAGCAGCCAAGAGTATGCGGGAGCAGAGACCCAGTACTTC.